This T cell receptor beta chain originates from a study of OX40 agonist ivuxolimab in advanced cancers. Study details: Patients in dose escalation had liver, melanoma, kidney or head and neck cancers. The group had a mean age of roughly 56 years, ranged from about 20 to 80, and was roughly 80% male.

Germline loops: CDR1 SGHRS, CDR2 YFSETQ. V was clipped by 4 bases and J by 6 bases; unmatched bases: 10. This CDR3 contains 15 residues. Only in-frame clones appear in the TCRdb table, and some are missing; sequencing was by immunoSEQ multiplex PCR. This sample has approximately 78,000 clones; around 88% occur once, and the top ten carry around 7%. The sequence came from an adult with an advanced solid tumor such as melanoma, head and neck, liver or kidney cancer. The chain links TRBV5-1 to TRBJ2-3; 8 bases are shared with TRBD1. Material: CD4+ or CD8+ T cells sorted from blood, obtained in a trial of the OX40 agonist ivuxolimab. The CDR3 DNA is TGCGCCAGCAGCCCGGGACAGGAAAAGTCCGATACGCAGTATTTT. Translated: CASSPGQEKSDTQYF. The complete variable domain, with remaining parts taken from reference TRBV5-1 and TRBJ2-3, reads KAGVTQTPRYLIKTRGQQVTLSCSPISGHRSVSWYQQTPGQGLQFLFEYFSETQRNKGNFPGRFSGRQFSNSRSEMNVSTLELGDSALYLCASSPGQEKSDTQYFGPGTRLTVL.